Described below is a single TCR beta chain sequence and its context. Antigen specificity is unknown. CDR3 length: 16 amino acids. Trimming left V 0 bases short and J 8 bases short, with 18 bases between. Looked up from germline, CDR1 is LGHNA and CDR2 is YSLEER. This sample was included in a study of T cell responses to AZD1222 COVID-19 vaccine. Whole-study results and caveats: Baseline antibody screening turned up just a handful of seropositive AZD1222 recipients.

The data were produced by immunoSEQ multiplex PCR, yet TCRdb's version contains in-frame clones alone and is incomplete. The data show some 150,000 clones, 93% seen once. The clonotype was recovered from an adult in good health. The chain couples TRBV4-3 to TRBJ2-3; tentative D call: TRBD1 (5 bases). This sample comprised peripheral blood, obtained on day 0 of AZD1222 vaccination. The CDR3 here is CASSQDFTKWGVTQYF. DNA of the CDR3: TGCGCCAGCAGCCAAGATTTCACTAAGTGGGGCGTTACGCAGTATTTT.